A single TCR beta chain is shown here with its context. The data were obtained in a study of T cell responses to AZD1222 COVID-19 vaccine. V was pared by 6 bases and J by 1 base, with 9 bases between. Per germline, CDR1 LGHDT and CDR2 YNNKEL (reference sequence). The CDR3 covers 13 residues. Sequencing used immunoSEQ multiplex PCR; TCRdb keeps in-frame clones, though not all of them. The sample has about 99,000 clones, roughly 85% seen once; the top ten hold approximately 2.9%. This specimen was peripheral blood, taken on day 0 of AZD1222 vaccination. The chain has TRBV3-1 (or the pseudogene TRBV3-2) and TRBJ1-1; D is unresolved. The origin of this receptor is an adult in good health. The CDR3: CASSHSSNTEAFF. The DNA of the CDR3 is TGTGCCAGCAGTCACAGCTCGAACACTGAAGCTTTCTTT.